Listed here is a single T cell receptor (beta chain). Its target is not known. Sequencing libraries made from TCR beta cDNA carried unique molecular identifiers. T cells numbering roughly 1 to 10 million yielded a few hundred thousand cDNA molecules. MiXCR, applied by TCRdb to the PCR reads, yields one record per CDR3 protein. Counted here are hundreds of thousands of distinct CDR3 sequences, approximately 45% occurring once; the ten biggest clones make up 9% to 13%. These data belong to a study of post-analysis software for immune sequencing data. The overall study: Several disease courses (relapsing-remitting, secondary progressive and progressive-relapsing) of multiple sclerosis were included.

This CDR3 is 14 amino acids long. Germline lookup yields CDR1 ENHRY and CDR2 SYGVKD. V was shortened by 11 bases and J by 0 bases, with 15 bases between the two germline ends. Study outcomes and limitations: Significantly lower normalized Chao1 diversity was found in patients with multiple sclerosis relative to controls. Comparison of patients with controls showed 5 or 6 TRBV segments more frequent in patients, TRBV5-6, TRBV5-1 and TRBV20-1 among them. Samples from one preparation batch, clustered by F measure, grouped strongly together.

The sequenced sample was blood. The source is a girl between 5 and 17 years old with multiple sclerosis. The V call is TRBV10-3, the J call TRBJ2-3; tentatively, D is TRBD1 (6 bases). The CDR3 bases are TGTGCCGCCCAGGGGCGGGTCAGCACAGATACGCAGTATTTT. This sequence encodes CAAQGRVSTDTQYF.